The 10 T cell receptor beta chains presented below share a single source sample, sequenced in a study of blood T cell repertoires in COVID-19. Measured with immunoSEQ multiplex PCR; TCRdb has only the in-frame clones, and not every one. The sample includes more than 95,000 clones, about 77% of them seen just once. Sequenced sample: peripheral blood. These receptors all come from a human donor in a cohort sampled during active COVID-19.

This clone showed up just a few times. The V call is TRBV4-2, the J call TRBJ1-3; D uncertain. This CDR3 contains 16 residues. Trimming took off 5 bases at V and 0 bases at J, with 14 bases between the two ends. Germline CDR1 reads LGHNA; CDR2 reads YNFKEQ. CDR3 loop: CASSEGFAISGNTIYF. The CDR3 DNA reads TGTGCCAGCAGCGAGGGTTTCGCTATCTCTGGAAACACCATATATTTT.

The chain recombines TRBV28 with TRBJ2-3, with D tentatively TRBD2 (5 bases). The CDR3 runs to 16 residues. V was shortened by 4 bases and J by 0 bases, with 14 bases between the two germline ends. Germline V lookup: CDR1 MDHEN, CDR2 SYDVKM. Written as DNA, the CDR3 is TGTGCCAGCAGTTCGAGCGGATCCAAGAGCACAGATACGCAGTATTTT. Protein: CASSSSGSKSTDTQYF.

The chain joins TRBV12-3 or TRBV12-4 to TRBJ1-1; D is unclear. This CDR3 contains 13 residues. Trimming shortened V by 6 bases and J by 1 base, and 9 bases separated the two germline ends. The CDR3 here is CASSLEANTEAFF. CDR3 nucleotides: TGTGCCAGCAGCCTAGAGGCGAACACTGAAGCTTTCTTT.

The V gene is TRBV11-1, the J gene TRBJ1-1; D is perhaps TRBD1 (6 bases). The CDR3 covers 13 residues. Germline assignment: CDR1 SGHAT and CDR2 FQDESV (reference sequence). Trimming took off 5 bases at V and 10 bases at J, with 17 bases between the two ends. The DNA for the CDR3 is TGTGCCAGCAGCCTAACAGGGCAAAGGGGAGCTTTCTTT. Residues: CASSLTGQRGAFF.

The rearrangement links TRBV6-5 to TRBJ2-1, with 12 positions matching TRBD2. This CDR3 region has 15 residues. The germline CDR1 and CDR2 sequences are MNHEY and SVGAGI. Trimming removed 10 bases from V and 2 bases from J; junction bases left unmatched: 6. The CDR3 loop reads CATRLAGAPYNEQFF. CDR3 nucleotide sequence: TGTGCCACCAGACTAGCGGGAGCTCCCTACAATGAGCAGTTCTTC.

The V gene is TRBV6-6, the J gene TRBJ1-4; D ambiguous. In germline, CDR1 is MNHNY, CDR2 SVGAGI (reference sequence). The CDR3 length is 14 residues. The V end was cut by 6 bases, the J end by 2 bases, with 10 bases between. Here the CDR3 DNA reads TGTGCCAGCAGCCCGGGAGGGACTAATGAAAAACTGTTTTTT. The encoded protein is CASSPGGTNEKLFF.

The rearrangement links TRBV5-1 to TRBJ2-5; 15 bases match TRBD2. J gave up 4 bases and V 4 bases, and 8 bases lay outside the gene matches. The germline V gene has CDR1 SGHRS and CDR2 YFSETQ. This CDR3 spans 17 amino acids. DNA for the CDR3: TGCGCCAGCAGCCCGGGACTAGCGGGGGGAAGCGGAGAGACCCAGTACTTC. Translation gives CASSPGLAGGSGETQYF.

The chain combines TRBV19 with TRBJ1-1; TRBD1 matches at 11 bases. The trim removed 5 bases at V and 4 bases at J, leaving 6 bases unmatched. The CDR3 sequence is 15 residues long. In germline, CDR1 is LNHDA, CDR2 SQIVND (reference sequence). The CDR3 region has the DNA TGTGCCAGTAGTCCAGGACAGGGGGCGGGCACTGAAGCTTTCTTT. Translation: CASSPGQGAGTEAFF.

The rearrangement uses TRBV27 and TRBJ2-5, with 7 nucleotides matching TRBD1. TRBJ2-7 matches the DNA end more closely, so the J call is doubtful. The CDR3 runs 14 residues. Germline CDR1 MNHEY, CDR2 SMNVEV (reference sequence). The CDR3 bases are TGTGCCAGCAGCCGGGACAGAACCAACTACGAGCAGTACTTC. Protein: CASSRDRTNYEQYF.

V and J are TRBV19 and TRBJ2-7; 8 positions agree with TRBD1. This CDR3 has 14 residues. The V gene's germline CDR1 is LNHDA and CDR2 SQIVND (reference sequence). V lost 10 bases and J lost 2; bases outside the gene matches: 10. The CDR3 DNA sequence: TGTGCCACGGCAAGGGACAGGTCCCCCTACGAGCAGTACTTC. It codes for CATARDRSPYEQYF.